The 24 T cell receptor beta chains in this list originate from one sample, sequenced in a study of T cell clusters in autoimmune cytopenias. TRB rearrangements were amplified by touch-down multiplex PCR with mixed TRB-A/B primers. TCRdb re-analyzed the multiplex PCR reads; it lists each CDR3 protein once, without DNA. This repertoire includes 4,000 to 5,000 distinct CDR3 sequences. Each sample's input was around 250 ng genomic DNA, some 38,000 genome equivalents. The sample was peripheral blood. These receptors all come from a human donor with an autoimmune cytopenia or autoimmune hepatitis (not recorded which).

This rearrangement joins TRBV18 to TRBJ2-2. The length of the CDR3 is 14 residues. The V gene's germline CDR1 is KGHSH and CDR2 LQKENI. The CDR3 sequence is CASSPPSVSGELFF.

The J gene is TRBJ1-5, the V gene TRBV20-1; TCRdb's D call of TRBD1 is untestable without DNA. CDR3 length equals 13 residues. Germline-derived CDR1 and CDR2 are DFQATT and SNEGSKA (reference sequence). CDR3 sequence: CSARSGSNQPQHF.

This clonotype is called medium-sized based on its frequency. The CDR3 spells CASSPRQGAPDSYEQYF. V and J are TRBV19 and TRBJ2-7; the TCRdb call, TRBD1, lacks DNA for checking. This CDR3 is built from 17 residues. The germline V gene encodes CDR1 LNHDA and CDR2 SQIVND (reference sequence).

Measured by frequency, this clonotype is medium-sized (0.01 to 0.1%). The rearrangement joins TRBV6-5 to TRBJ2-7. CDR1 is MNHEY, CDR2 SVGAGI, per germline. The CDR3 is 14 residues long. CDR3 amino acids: CASSYSYRPYEQYF.

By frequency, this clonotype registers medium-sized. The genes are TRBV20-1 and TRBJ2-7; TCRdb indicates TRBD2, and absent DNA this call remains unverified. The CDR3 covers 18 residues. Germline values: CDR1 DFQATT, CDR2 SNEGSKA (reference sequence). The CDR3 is CSAQLGTSGRHSRYEQYF.

CDR3 protein: CASSPAGAGSGYGYTF. The rearrangement uses TRBV4-1 and TRBJ1-2; TCRdb indicates TRBD1, and absent DNA this call remains unverified. Germline values: CDR1 MGHRA, CDR2 YSYEKL. This CDR3 contains 16 residues.

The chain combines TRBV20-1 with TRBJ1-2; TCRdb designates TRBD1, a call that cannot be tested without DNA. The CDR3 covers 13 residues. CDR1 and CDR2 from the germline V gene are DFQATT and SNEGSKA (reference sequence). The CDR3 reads CSAIDGQTQGYTF.

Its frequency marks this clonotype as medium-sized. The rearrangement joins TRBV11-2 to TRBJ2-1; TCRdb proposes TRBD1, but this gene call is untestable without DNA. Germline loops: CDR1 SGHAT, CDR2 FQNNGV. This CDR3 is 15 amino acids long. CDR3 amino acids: CASSLRTGSYNEQFF.

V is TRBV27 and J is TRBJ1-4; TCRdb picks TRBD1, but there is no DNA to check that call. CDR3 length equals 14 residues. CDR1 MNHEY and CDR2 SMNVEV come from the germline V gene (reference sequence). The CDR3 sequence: CASSLQGRDEKLFF. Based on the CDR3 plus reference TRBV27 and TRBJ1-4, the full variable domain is EAQVTQNPRYLITVTGKKLTVTCSQNMNHEYMSWYRQDPGLGLRQIYYSMNVEVTDKGDVPEGYKVSRKEKRNFPLILESPSPNQTSLYFCASSLQGRDEKLFFGSGTQLSVL.

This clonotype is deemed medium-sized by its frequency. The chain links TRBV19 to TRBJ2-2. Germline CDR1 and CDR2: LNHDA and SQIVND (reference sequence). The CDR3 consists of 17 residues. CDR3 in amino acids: CASSIGQTRLITGELFF.

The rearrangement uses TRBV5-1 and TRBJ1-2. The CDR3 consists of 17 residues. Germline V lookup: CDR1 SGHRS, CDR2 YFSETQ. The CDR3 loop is CASSLDGRREANYGYTF.

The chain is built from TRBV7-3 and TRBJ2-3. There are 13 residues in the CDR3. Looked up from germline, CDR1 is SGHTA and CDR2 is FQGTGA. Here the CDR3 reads CASSLAYTDTQYF.

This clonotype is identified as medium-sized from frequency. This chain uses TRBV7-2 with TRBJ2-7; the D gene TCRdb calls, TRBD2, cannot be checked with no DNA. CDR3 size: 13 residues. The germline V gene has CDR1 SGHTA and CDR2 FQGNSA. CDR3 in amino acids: CASTSTSGYEQYF.

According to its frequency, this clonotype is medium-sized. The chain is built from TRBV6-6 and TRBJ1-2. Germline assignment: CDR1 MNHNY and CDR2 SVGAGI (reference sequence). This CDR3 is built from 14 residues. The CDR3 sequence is CASYAETANYGYTF.

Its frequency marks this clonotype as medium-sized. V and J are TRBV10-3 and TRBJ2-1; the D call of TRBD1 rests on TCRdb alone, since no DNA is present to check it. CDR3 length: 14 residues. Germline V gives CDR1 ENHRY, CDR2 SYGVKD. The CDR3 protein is CATGGRTGGNEQFF.

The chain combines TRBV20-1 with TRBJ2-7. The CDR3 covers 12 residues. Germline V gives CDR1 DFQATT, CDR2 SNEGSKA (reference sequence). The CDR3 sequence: CSAAVSSYEQYF.

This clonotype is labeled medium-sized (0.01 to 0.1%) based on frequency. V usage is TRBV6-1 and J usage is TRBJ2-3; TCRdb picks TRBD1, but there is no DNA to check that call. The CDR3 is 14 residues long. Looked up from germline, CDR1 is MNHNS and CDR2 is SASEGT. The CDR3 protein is CASLNRDDSDTQYF.

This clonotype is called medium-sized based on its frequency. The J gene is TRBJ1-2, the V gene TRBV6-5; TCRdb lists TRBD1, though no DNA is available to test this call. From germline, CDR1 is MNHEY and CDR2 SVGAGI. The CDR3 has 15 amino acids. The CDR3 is CASRPGQAGVRGYTF.

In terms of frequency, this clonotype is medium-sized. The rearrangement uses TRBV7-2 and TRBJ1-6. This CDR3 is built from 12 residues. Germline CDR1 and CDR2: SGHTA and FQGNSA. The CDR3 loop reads CASSSLPSPLHF.

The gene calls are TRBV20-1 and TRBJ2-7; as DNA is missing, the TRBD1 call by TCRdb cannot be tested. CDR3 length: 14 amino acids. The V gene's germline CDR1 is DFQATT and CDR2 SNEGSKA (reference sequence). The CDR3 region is CSARSPDSLYEQYF.

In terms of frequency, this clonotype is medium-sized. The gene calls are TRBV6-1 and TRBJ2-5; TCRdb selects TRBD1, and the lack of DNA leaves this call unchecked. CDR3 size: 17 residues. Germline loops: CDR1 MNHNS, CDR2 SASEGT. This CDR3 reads CASSDGQGAIQQETQYF.

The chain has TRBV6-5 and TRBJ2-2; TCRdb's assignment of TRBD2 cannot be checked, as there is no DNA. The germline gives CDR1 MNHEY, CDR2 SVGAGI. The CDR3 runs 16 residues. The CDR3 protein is CASRPTSGRAPGELFF.

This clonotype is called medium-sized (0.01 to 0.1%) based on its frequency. The CDR3 reads CSVDLAGNRGGAFF. The chain joins TRBV29-1 to TRBJ1-1; TCRdb selects TRBD1, and the lack of DNA leaves this call unchecked. The CDR3 length is 14 residues. From germline, CDR1 is SQVTM and CDR2 ANQGSEA.

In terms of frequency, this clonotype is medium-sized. This CDR3 is CATSIRPGRGADTQYF. The rearrangement links TRBV15 to TRBJ2-3; TCRdb picks TRBD1, but there is no DNA to check that call. Germline CDR1 and CDR2: LNHNV and YYDKDF (reference sequence). The CDR3 is made up of 16 amino acids. Variable domain in full (rest from reference TRBV15 and TRBJ2-3): DAMVIQNPRYQVTQFGKPVTLSCSQTLNHNVMYWYQQKSSQAPKLLFHYYDKDFNNEADTPDNFQSRRPNTSFCFLDIRSPGLGDTAMYLCATSIRPGRGADTQYFGPGTRLTVL.